The entry below gives a single T cell receptor (beta chain) sequence along with its context. Trimming took off 0 bases at V and 1 base at J, with 14 bases between the two ends. Germline V gives CDR1 SGHRS, CDR2 YFSETQ. The CDR3 sequence is 18 residues long. Clones were read by immunoSEQ multiplex PCR, and TCRdb kept only the in-frame ones, dropping some. The data show some 720,000 clones, around nine tenths seen once. The data are from a study of shared T cell receptors in the human thymus. The same specimen was also included in a second study, on human thymus T cells. That work states: Resections from corrective heart surgery provided thymus tissue.

Specimen: thymocytes. The chain uses TRBV5-1 and TRBJ2-6, with TRBD2 as a possible D gene (6 bases). This TCR derives from a boy under two years old with a congenital heart defect. The CDR3 sequence is CASSLAWGVGSGANVLTF. CDR3 sequence (DNA): TGCGCCAGCAGCTTGGCCTGGGGGGTTGGGTCTGGGGCCAACGTCCTGACTTTC.